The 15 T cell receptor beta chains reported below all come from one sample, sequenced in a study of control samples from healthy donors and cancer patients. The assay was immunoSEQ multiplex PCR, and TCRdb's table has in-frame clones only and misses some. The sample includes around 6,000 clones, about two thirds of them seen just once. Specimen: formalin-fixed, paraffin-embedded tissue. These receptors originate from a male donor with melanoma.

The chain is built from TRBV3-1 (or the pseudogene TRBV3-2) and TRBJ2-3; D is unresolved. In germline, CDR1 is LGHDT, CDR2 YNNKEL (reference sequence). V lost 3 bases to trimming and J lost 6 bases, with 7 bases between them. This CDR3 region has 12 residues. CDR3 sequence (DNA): TGTGCCAGCAGCCAGCGGTGGGATACGCAGTATTTT. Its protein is CASSQRWDTQYF.

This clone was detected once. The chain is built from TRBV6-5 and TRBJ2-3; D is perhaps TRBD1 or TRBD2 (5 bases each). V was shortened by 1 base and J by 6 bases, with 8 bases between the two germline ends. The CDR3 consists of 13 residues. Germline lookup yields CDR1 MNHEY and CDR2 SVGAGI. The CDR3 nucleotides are TGTGCCAGCAGTTACTTTTGGGGGGATACGCAGTATTTT. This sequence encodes CASSYFWGDTQYF.

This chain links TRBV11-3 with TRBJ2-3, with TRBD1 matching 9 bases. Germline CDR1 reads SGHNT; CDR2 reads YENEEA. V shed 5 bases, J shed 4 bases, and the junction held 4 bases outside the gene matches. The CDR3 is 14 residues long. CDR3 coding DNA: TGTGCCAGCAGCCCGGGACAGGGCTCAGATACGCAGTATTTT. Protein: CASSPGQGSDTQYF.

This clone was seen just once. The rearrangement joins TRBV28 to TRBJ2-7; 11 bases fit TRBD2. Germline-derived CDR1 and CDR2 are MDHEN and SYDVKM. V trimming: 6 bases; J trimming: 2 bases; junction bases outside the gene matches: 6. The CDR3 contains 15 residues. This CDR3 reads CASRKPGLAAYEQYF. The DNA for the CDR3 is TGTGCCAGCAGAAAACCGGGACTAGCGGCCTACGAGCAGTACTTC.

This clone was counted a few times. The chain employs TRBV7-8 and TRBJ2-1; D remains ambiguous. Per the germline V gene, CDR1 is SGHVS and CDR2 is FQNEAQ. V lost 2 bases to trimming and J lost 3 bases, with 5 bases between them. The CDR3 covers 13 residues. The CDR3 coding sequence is TGTGCCAGCAGCTTAAGTGGCTACAATGAGCAGTTCTTC. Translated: CASSLSGYNEQFF.

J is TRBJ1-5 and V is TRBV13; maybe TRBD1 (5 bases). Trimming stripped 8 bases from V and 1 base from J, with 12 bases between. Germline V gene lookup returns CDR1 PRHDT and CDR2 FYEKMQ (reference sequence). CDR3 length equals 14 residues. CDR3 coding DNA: TGTGCCAGCGATCGGGGCTCGAGCAATCAGCCCCAGCATTTT. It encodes CASDRGSSNQPQHF.

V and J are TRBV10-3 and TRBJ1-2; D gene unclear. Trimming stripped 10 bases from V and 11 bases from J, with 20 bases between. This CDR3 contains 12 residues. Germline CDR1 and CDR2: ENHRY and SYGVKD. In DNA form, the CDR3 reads TGTGCCACCTTCGCCACAGAAAGAATTTACACCTTC. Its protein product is CATFATERIYTF.

In nucleotides, the CDR3 is TGTGCCAGCAGTTTAGGGCTCGCCTCCTACGAGCAGTACTTC. The encoded protein is CASSLGLASYEQYF. The gene calls are TRBV27 and TRBJ2-7, with no clear D. Germline V gives CDR1 MNHEY, CDR2 SMNVEV (reference sequence). This CDR3 region has 14 residues. Trimming pared 2 bases from V and 0 bases from J, leaving 8 bases between.

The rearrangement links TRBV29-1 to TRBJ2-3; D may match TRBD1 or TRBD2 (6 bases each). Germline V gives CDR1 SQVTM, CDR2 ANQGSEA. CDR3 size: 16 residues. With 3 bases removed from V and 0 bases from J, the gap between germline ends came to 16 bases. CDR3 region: CSVDWGEGGSTDTQYF. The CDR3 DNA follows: TGCAGCGTTGATTGGGGCGAAGGGGGGAGCACAGATACGCAGTATTTT.

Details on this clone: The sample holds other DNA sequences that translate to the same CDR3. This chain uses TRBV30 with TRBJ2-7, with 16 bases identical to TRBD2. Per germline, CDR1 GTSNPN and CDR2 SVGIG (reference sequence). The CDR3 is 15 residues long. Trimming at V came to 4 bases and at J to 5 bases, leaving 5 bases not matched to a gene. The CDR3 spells CAWKGLAGGWNEQYF. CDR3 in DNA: TGTGCCTGGAAGGGACTAGCGGGAGGGTGGAACGAGCAGTACTTC.

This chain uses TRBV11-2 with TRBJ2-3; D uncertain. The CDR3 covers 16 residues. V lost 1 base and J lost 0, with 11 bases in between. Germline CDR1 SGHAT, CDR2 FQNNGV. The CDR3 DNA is TGTGCCAGCAGCTTAGGGGCACTCTCTAGCACAGATACGCAGTATTTT. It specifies CASSLGALSSTDTQYF.

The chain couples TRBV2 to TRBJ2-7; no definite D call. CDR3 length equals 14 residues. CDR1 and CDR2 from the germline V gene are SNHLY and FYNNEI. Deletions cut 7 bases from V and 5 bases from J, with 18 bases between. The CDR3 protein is CASTLDGSVNEQYF. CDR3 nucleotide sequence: TGTGCCAGCACCCTGGACGGAAGCGTAAACGAGCAGTACTTC.

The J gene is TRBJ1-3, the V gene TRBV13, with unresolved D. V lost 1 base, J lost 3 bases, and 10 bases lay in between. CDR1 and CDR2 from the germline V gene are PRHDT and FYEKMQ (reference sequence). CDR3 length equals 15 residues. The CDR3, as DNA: TGTGCCAGCAGCTTAGATGTGGGGTTTGGAAACACCATATATTTT. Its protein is CASSLDVGFGNTIYF. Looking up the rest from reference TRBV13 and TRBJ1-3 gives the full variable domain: AAGVIQSPRHLIKEKRETATLKCYPIPRHDTVYWYQQGPGQDPQFLISFYEKMQSDKGSIPDRFSAQQFSDYHSELNMSSLELGDSALYFCASSLDVGFGNTIYFGEGSWLTVV.

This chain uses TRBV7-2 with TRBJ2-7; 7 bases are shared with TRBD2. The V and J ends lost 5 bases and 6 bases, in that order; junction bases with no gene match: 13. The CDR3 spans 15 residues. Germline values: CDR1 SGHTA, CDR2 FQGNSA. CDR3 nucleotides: TGTGCCAGCAGCCTTAGAGGCGGGGGAGAATCCGAGCAGTACTTC. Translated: CASSLRGGGESEQYF.

The CDR3: CASSVKEPGTGRAFF. The CDR3 nucleotides read TGTGCCAGTAGTGTTAAAGAGCCCGGGACAGGGCGAGCTTTCTTT. This sequence joins TRBV19 and TRBJ1-1; 9 bases agree with TRBD1. This CDR3 has 15 amino acids. Trimming at V came to 5 bases and at J to 10 bases, leaving 14 bases not matched to a gene. Germline CDR1 is LNHDA and CDR2 is SQIVND (reference sequence).